The source of this TCR beta chain is a study of cytomegalovirus exposure and HLA in healthy donors. Germline loops: CDR1 SGHRS, CDR2 YFSETQ. The CDR3 sequence is 14 residues long. Trimming removed 4 bases from V and 1 base from J, with 11 bases in between. Sampled while nominally healthy, donors likely had unrecorded immune exposures. The study, taken as a whole, reports: Among TCR beta chains, those listed as cytomegalovirus-associated numbered some 170. Reports described diagnosis of cytomegalovirus status by the classifier as highly specific and sensitive.

Amplification used 60 Vbeta primers and 13 Jbeta primers. Original processing notes: The count from a later analysis was 70 million to 85 million unique TCR beta chains, some 12 million of them shared. Method: immunoSEQ multiplex PCR; TCRdb's copy keeps in-frame clones and lacks some. V, J and clone size derive from that table, while D and trimming were established from the DNA sequence. Among 110,000 to 150,000 clones listed, 68% were seen once. As regards this clone: The target antigen is unknown.

This sequence was found in a man aged 55 to 70 in good health and CMV-seronegative. The chain recombines TRBV5-1 with TRBJ1-1, with D unresolved. The sample comprised PBMCs. The CDR3 DNA reads TGCGCCAGCAGCCCAAGGGAGGGGAACACTGAAGCTTTCTTT. Its protein product is CASSPREGNTEAFF.